The rows below give T cell receptor beta chains drawn from one sample of a study of radiotherapy plus CTLA-4 blockade in lung cancer. Clones were read by immunoSEQ multiplex PCR, and TCRdb kept only the in-frame ones, dropping some. The data show approximately 25,000 clones, with roughly 73% seen just once and approximately 3.8% held by the top ten. The sample was peripheral blood, taken from a patient treated with radiotherapy plus ipilimumab. Receptor source: a human donor with non-small cell lung cancer who had stable disease on radiotherapy plus ipilimumab. The CDR3 runs from the conserved cysteine through the conserved F or W. The D gene is left open where the match is weak. The listing skips clone size in some rows; elsewhere it reads once, few, many or a size class.

clone size,V gene,D gene,J gene,CDR3 protein,CDR3 DNA
NA,TRBV5-4,TRBD1,TRBJ1-1,CASSSRDRGSNTEAFF,TGTGCCAGCAGCTCCCGGGACAGGGGGTCGAACACTGAAGCTTTCTTT
NA,TRBV4-3,NA,TRBJ1-1,CASSQDRGARETFF,TGCGCCAGCAGCCAAGATCGAGGGGCCAGGGAGACTTTCTTT
NA,TRBV21-1,NA,TRBJ2-3,CASSKRGGGTDTQYF,TGTGCCAGCAGCAAAAGGGGCGGTGGGACAGATACGCAGTATTTT
few,TRBV5-1,NA,TRBJ1-1,CASSLTGTGNTEAFF,TGCGCCAGCAGCTTGACGGGGACGGGGAACACTGAAGCTTTCTTT
NA,TRBV2,TRBD2,TRBJ2-7,CASRTKREGLGEQYF,TGTGCCAGCAGGACGAAGCGGGAGGGCCTGGGGGAGCAGTACTTC
NA,TRBV5-4,NA,TRBJ1-4,CASSSEGRKEKLFF,TGTGCCAGCAGCTCAGAGGGGAGGAAGGAAAAACTGTTTTTT
few,TRBV27,NA,TRBJ2-3,CASRQQGHTDTQYF,TGTGCCAGCAGACAACAGGGACACACAGATACGCAGTATTTT
NA,TRBV4-3,TRBD1,TRBJ1-1,CASSQITGATEAFF,TGCGCCAGCAGCCAAATAACAGGGGCCACTGAAGCTTTCTTT
NA,TRBV11-2,NA,TRBJ1-2,CASSQGARYTF,TGTGCCAGCAGCCAAGGGGCGCGCTACACCTTC
NA,TRBV7-2,TRBD2,TRBJ2-5,CASSPAGGAPRETQYF,TGTGCCAGCAGTCCAGCGGGAGGGGCACCCAGGGAGACCCAGTACTTC
NA,TRBV6-1,TRBD2,TRBJ2-1,CASKKREVVNEQFF,TGTGCCAGCAAAAAGCGGGAGGTAGTTAATGAGCAGTTCTTC
NA,TRBV5-6,NA,TRBJ2-5,CASSPWWAEETQYF,TGTGCCAGCAGCCCCTGGTGGGCAGAAGAGACCCAGTACTTC
NA,TRBV12-2,NA,TRBJ1-5,CASRFDLGQPQHF,TGTGCAAGTCGCTTTGACCTGGGGCAGCCCCAGCATTTT
NA,TRBV5-1,TRBD2,TRBJ2-7,CASSLESVAGGGYEQYF,TGCGCCAGCAGCTTGGAATCAGTAGCGGGAGGGGGGTACGAGCAGTACTTC
NA,TRBV5-5,TRBD1,TRBJ2-7,CASSLPLGTVQYEQYF,TGTGCCAGCAGCTTGCCCCTGGGGACAGTACAGTACGAGCAGTACTTC